The rows below give T cell receptor beta chains drawn from one sample of a study of T cells in narcolepsy. Which antigens these TCRs recognize remains unknown. Some clones are missing from TCRdb's copy, which holds only in-frame ones; the method was immunoSEQ multiplex PCR. The sample contains roughly 2,500 clones, over 25% of which appear only once. Material: cultured CD4+ T cells from cerebrospinal fluid. The receptors were gathered from a human donor with narcolepsy. The CDR3 runs from the conserved cysteine through the conserved F or W. A D gene is named only where the DNA matches it firmly. Clone size is shown for a subset of rows, as once, few, many or a class of expanded clone.

cdr3_aa: CASRAGGHTEAFF
cdr3_nt: TGTGCCAGCAGGGCAGGGGGGCACACTGAAGCTTTCTTT
clone_size: NA
j_call: TRBJ1-1
v_call: TRBV27
d_call: TRBD1

cdr3_aa: CASSELMNYGYTF
cdr3_nt: TGTGCCAGCAGTGAACTGATGAACTATGGCTACACCTTC
clone_size: NA
j_call: TRBJ1-2
v_call: TRBV13
d_call: NA

cdr3_aa: CASSQAVWNTEAFF
cdr3_nt: TGCGCCAGCAGCCAAGCGGTATGGAACACTGAAGCTTTCTTT
clone_size: NA
j_call: TRBJ1-1
v_call: TRBV5-8
d_call: NA

cdr3_aa: CASSYVAPEETQYF
cdr3_nt: TGTGCCAGCAGTTACGTTGCCCCCGAGGAGACCCAGTACTTC
clone_size: NA
j_call: TRBJ2-5
v_call: TRBV6-8
d_call: NA

cdr3_aa: CASSLRTSGNEQFF
cdr3_nt: TGTGCCAGCAGTTTGCGGACTAGCGGAAATGAGCAGTTCTTC
clone_size: NA
j_call: TRBJ2-1
v_call: TRBV27
d_call: TRBD2

cdr3_aa: CASSQVLRGGRDTQYF
cdr3_nt: TGCGCCAGCAGCCAAGTTTTACGGGGGGGCCGGGATACGCAGTATTTT
clone_size: few
j_call: TRBJ2-3
v_call: TRBV7-9
d_call: TRBD2

cdr3_aa: CASSLEQGAKTQYF
cdr3_nt: TGCGCCAGCAGCTTGGAACAGGGGGCGAAGACCCAGTACTTC
clone_size: NA
j_call: TRBJ2-5
v_call: TRBV5-1
d_call: TRBD1

cdr3_aa: CASSIVDRETQYF
cdr3_nt: TGTGCCAGTAGTATAGTCGATAGGGAGACCCAGTACTTC
clone_size: few
j_call: TRBJ2-5
v_call: TRBV19
d_call: NA

cdr3_aa: CASSRGDEQYF
cdr3_nt: TGTGCCAGCAGCCGGGGGGACGAGCAGTACTTC
clone_size: NA
j_call: TRBJ2-7
v_call: TRBV4-2
d_call: NA

cdr3_aa: CASSLSGGAAPYF
cdr3_nt: TGTGCCAGCAGCCTTAGCGGGGGGGCCGCGCCTTACTTC
clone_size: NA
j_call: TRBJ2-7
v_call: TRBV4-2
d_call: TRBD2

cdr3_aa: CASSLQGQSWLYGYTF
cdr3_nt: TGTGCCAGCAGCTTGCAGGGACAGTCCTGGCTCTATGGCTACACCTTC
clone_size: medium-sized
j_call: TRBJ1-2
v_call: TRBV5-6
d_call: TRBD1